A single TCR beta chain is shown here with its context. The data stem from a study of blood T cell repertoires in COVID-19. Study overall: The study drew acute and convalescent COVID-19 samples from the United States, Italy and Spain. In each case, the material was cDNA or gDNA derived from T cells, B-cell-depleted T cells, or PBMCs.

The table came from immunoSEQ multiplex PCR; TCRdb's copy has only in-frame clones and leaves some out. The profile shows 150,000 to 170,000 clones, about three quarters of them singletons. The clonotype originates from an elderly man with acute or convalescent COVID-19. The specimen sequenced was peripheral blood.

CDR3 DNA sequence: TGTGCCATCAGTGAAGGAGCAGGGGGCGCGGGGGAGACCCAGTACTTC. Amino acids: CAISEGAGGAGETQYF. The chain employs TRBV10-3 and TRBJ2-5; TRBD1 agrees at 8 bases. Unmatched junction bases numbered 11, after V lost 3 bases and J lost 5 bases. The germline CDR1 and CDR2 sequences are ENHRY and SYGVKD. This CDR3 is 16 amino acids long.